This T cell receptor beta chain was captured in a study of shared clonotypes between healthy human individuals. The protocol was immunoSEQ multiplex PCR, while the TCRdb copy is restricted to in-frame clones and leaves out a portion. The sample contains roughly 1,800,000 clones, about 95% of which appear only once. CDR3 length equals 15 residues. Germline V gene sequence: CDR1 MNHNS, CDR2 SASEGT. The V end lost 3 bases, the J end lost 3 bases, and 15 bases lay between the germline ends. CD45RO-negative, CCR7-selected cells formed the naive CD8 fraction, which excluded terminally differentiated effector memory CD45RA+ cells.

The rearrangement joins TRBV6-1 to TRBJ2-7; D is unclear. This TCR derives from a young man in good health. Sequenced: naive CD8+ T cells sorted from blood. CDR3 nucleotide sequence: TGTGCCAGCAGTGATGTCCGGTACTTCAACTACGAGCAGTACTTC. Translated, it gives CASSDVRYFNYEQYF.